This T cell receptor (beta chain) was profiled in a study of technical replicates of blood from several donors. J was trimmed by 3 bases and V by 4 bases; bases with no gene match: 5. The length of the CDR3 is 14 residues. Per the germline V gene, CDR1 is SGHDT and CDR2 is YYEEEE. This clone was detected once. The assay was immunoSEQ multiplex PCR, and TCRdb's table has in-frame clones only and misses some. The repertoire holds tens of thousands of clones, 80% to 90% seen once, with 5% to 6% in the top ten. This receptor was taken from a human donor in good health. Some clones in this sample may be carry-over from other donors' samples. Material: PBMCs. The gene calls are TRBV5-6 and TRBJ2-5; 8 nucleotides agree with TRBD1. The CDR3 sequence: CASSTGQGKETQYF. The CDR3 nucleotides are TGTGCCAGCAGCACCGGACAGGGCAAAGAGACCCAGTACTTC.